The clone carrying this TCR beta chain was detected only a few times. A second PCR, run for about 7 to 11 cycles, used a sample-barcoded 5' primer plus a J-beta primer mix. TCRdb independently ran MiXCR on the 5' RACE reads; one entry per CDR3 protein. The profile covers more than 900,000 distinct CDR3 sequences, with 20% to 25% appearing a single time and around 0.7% taken by the ten largest. This specimen belongs to a study of blood T cells in healthy people across ages. Germline V CDR1 and CDR2: MNHEY, SMNVEV (reference sequence). CDR3 length: 16 residues. These same records also appear under a second study, on T cells of mothers and their children. As that report states: Each mother yielded more than 8 million TCR beta CDR3 reads. Each child yielded a few million reads. No clones detected were persistent microchimeric T cell clones.

The sequenced material came from blood. The TCR originated in a girl aged 2 to 9 in good health. The chain has TRBV27 and TRBJ2-5, with D tentatively TRBD2 (6 bases). The J call is uncertain, as TRBJ2-7 better fits the DNA end. CDR3 protein: CASSLAGGSGAYEQYF. The CDR3 nucleotides read TGTGCCAGCAGTTTAGCTGGAGGTTCGGGAGCCTACGAGCAGTACTTC.